This T cell receptor beta chain emerged from a study of cytomegalovirus exposure and HLA in healthy donors. About the research overall: Early on, a data release was issued that held some 85 million unique TCRs from HLA-typed donors.

Study-wide points: A few chains linked to CMV were shown in vitro to be specific for CMV antigens. Presence/absence analyses supposed approximately even sequencing depth among donors. Cytomegalovirus-associated TCR beta chains were listed, numbering 164.

The J segment lost 6 bases and the V segment lost 3 bases, leaving 6 bases of the junction unmatched. Germline lookup yields CDR1 LNHDA and CDR2 SQIVND (reference sequence). The CDR3 runs to 14 residues. Turning to this clone: Its matching antigen is unknown.

The PCR made use of 60 Vbeta and 13 Jbeta primers. The table came from immunoSEQ multiplex PCR; TCRdb's copy has only in-frame clones and leaves some out. In the table there are about 61,000 clones, about 90% of which are singletons. The sequence was collected from a man aged 30 to 39 in good health and CMV-seropositive. Specimen: PBMCs. The V call is TRBV19, the J call TRBJ2-7; TRBD1 matches 9 bases. The CDR3, as DNA: TGTGCCAGTAGTATGGGACAGGGAGCCTCCGAGCAGTACTTC. It yields the protein CASSMGQGASEQYF.